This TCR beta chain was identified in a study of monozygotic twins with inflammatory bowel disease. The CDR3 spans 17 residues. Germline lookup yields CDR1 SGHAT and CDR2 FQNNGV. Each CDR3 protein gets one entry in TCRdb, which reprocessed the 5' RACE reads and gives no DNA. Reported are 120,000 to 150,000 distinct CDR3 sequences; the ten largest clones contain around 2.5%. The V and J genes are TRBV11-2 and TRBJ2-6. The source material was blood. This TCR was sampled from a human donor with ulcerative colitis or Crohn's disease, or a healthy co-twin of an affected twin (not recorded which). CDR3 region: CASSFRGQSSGANVLTF.